This T cell receptor (beta chain) was retrieved from a study of T-cell reconstitution after alpha-beta-depleted transplantation in children. Study observations and caveats: The authors attributed T-cell counts and diversity one year after transplant mostly to newly produced T cells. Where alpha-beta T cells came from about two months after transplant was reportedly several hundred expanded graft clones.

Unique molecular identifiers were incorporated during preparation of the TCRbeta library. One entry per CDR3 protein results from TCRdb running MiXCR on the PCR reads. The profile shows around 72,000 distinct CDR3 sequences, just under 5% of them singletons. Between the trimmed V and J ends, which lost 4 bases and 5 bases, there was a span of 11 bases. Germline assignment: CDR1 SQVTM and CDR2 ANQGSEA. The CDR3 has 12 amino acids. This clonotype was detected ten times or more. Its antigen is not identified. This receptor was obtained from a boy younger than two who had a stem cell transplant for acute myeloid leukemia, so the T cells may come from the graft donor. The rearrangement uses TRBV29-1 and TRBJ2-5, with no clear D. Sequencing used PBMCs, mostly from graft donor cells, obtained 180 days after TCRalphabeta/CD19-depleted stem cell transplant. In DNA form, the CDR3 reads TGCAGCGTTGTTCCAGTCCCGGAGACCCAGTACTTC. Its protein is CSVVPVPETQYF. Using reference TRBV29-1 and TRBJ2-5 for the parts outside the CDR3, the full variable domain is SAVISQKPSRDICQRGTSLTIQCQVDSQVTMMFWYRQQPGQSLTLIATANQGSEATYESGFVIDKFPISRPNLTFSTLTVSNMSPEDSSIYLCSVVPVPETQYFGPGTRLLVL.